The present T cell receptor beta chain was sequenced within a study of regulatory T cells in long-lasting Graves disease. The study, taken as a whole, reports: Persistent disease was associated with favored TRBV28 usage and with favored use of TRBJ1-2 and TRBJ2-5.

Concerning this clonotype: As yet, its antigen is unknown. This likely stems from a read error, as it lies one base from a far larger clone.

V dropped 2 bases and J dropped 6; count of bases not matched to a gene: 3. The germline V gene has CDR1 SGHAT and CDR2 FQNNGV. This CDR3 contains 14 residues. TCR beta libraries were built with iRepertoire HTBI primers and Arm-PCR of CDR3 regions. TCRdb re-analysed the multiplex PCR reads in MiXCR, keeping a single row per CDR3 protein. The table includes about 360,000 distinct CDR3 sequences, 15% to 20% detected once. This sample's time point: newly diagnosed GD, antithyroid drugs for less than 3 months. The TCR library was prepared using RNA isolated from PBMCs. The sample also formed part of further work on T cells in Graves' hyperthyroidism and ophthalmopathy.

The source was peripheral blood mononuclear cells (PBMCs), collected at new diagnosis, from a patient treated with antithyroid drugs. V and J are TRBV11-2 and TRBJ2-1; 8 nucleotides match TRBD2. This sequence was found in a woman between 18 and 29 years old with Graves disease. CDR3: CASSLRGGCNEQFF. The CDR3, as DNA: TGTGCCAGCAGCTTACGGGGGGGCTGCAATGAGCAGTTCTTC.